The 27 T cell receptor beta chains listed next were all sequenced from one sample in a study of blood T cell repertoires in COVID-19. Some clones are missing from TCRdb's copy, which holds only in-frame ones; the method was immunoSEQ multiplex PCR. The sample contains approximately 210,000 clones, around four fifths of which appear only once. The material sequenced was peripheral blood. The receptors were gathered from an elderly woman with COVID-19, enrolled during active disease.

This rearrangement joins TRBV11-2 to TRBJ1-6; no firm D call. Trimming left V 1 base short and J 7 bases short, with 8 bases between. The CDR3 runs to 14 residues. Per germline, CDR1 SGHAT and CDR2 FQNNGV. The CDR3 spells CASSLATTNSPLHF. Written as DNA, the CDR3 is TGTGCCAGCAGCTTAGCCACTACAAATTCACCCCTCCACTTT.

The chain uses TRBV19 and TRBJ1-1; D is perhaps TRBD1 (5 bases). The V end was cut by 4 bases, the J end by 0 bases, with 12 bases between. The CDR3 length is 15 residues. Germline CDR1 and CDR2: LNHDA and SQIVND (reference sequence). The CDR3 loop is CASSKRGGLNTEAFF. As DNA, the CDR3 is TGTGCCAGTAGTAAACGGGGGGGACTGAACACTGAAGCTTTCTTT.

V is TRBV28 and J is TRBJ1-2, with a tentative D call TRBD1 (6 bases). From germline, CDR1 is MDHEN and CDR2 SYDVKM. The CDR3 loop spans 15 amino acids. V was shortened by 3 bases and J by 0 bases, with 11 bases between the two germline ends. Here the CDR3 DNA reads TGTGCCAGCAGTTTCGGTGGGGGCTCTAACTATGGCTACACCTTC. Residues: CASSFGGGSNYGYTF.

CDR3 sequence (DNA): TGCGCCAGCAGTGAGTCGAGAGCAGGGTATGGCTACACCTTC. It is translated as CASSESRAGYGYTF. The chain joins TRBV10-2 to TRBJ1-2; perhaps TRBD1 as D (5 bases). Deletions cut 0 bases from V and 5 bases from J, with 10 bases between. Per germline, CDR1 WSHSY and CDR2 SAAADI. The length of the CDR3 is 14 residues.

The CDR3 spells CAATRSSSGANVLTF. CDR3 nucleotide sequence: TGTGCCGCAACGCGGAGCAGCTCTGGGGCCAACGTCCTGACTTTC. V and J are TRBV19 and TRBJ2-6; D is unresolved. Trimming left V 11 bases short and J 0 bases short, with 14 bases between. CDR3 size: 15 residues. The V gene's germline CDR1 is LNHDA and CDR2 SQIVND (reference sequence).

CDR3 loop: CASSLPPGSGGPKTQYF. The DNA for the CDR3 is TGTGCCAGCAGTTTGCCCCCGGGTAGCGGGGGGCCCAAGACCCAGTACTTC. The chain carries TRBV28 and TRBJ2-5; 10 bases agree with TRBD2. Germline-derived CDR1 and CDR2 are MDHEN and SYDVKM. The CDR3 runs to 17 residues. The trim removed 3 bases at V and 6 bases at J, leaving 13 bases unmatched.

In this sample, this clone turned up a few times. The chain carries TRBV28 and TRBJ1-5, with TRBD1 matching over 7 bases. Trimming at V came to 6 bases and at J to 1 base, leaving 6 bases not matched to a gene. Per the germline V gene, CDR1 is MDHEN and CDR2 is SYDVKM. This CDR3 comprises 15 residues. CDR3 residues: CASRPGTDSNQPQHF. The CDR3 nucleotides read TGTGCCAGCAGGCCCGGGACAGACAGCAATCAGCCCCAGCATTTT.

J is TRBJ2-7 and V is TRBV19; D call uncertain. This CDR3 region has 12 residues. CDR1 is LNHDA and CDR2 is SQIVND in the germline V gene (reference sequence). Trimming stripped 8 bases from V and 5 bases from J, with 13 bases between. CDR3 DNA sequence: TGTGCCAGTTCTCTTGGTCGGGACGAGCAGTACTTC. This sequence encodes CASSLGRDEQYF. The full variable domain, completed using reference TRBV19 and TRBJ2-7, is DGGITQSPKYLFRKEGQNVTLSCEQNLNHDAMYWYRQDPGQGLRLIYYSQIVNDFQKGDIAEGYSVSREKKESFPLTVTSAQKNPTAFYLCASSLGRDEQYFGPGTRLTVT.

The J gene is TRBJ2-1, the V gene TRBV6-6, with a possible D match to TRBD1 (5 bases). The CDR3 has 15 residues. V lost 4 bases to trimming and J lost 8 bases, with 18 bases between them. Germline V CDR1 and CDR2: MNHNY, SVGAGI (reference sequence). CDR3 residues: CASSSPAQQGHEQFF. CDR3 DNA sequence: TGTGCCAGCAGTTCCCCTGCCCAGCAGGGCCATGAGCAGTTCTTC.

CDR3 sequence (DNA): TGCGCCAGCAGCTTCAGACAGGCGAACACCGGGGAGCTGTTTTTT. It specifies CASSFRQANTGELFF. J is TRBJ2-2 and V is TRBV5-1; D perhaps matches TRBD1 (6 bases). The germline V gene encodes CDR1 SGHRS and CDR2 YFSETQ. This CDR3 spans 15 amino acids. V shed 2 bases and J shed 0 bases, with 8 bases lying between them.

The chain is built from TRBV27 and TRBJ1-4; D might be TRBD1 (6 bases). Per the germline V gene, CDR1 is MNHEY and CDR2 is SMNVEV (reference sequence). V was trimmed by 8 bases and J by 5 bases, leaving 15 bases between them. The CDR3 loop spans 14 amino acids. The CDR3 DNA reads TGTGCCAGCGGACCCGGGACAAGGAATGAAAAACTGTTTTTT. This translates into CASGPGTRNEKLFF. The variable domain in full, completed from reference TRBV27 and TRBJ1-4, reads EAQVTQNPRYLITVTGKKLTVTCSQNMNHEYMSWYRQDPGLGLRQIYYSMNVEVTDKGDVPEGYKVSRKEKRNFPLILESPSPNQTSLYFCASGPGTRNEKLFFGSGTQLSVL.

This clone was detected a few times. The chain uses TRBV15 and TRBJ1-5, with 8 bases identical to TRBD1. The germline V gene has CDR1 LNHNV and CDR2 YYDKDF (reference sequence). The CDR3 sequence is 19 residues long. Trimming at V came to 0 bases and at J to 4 bases, leaving 14 bases not matched to a gene. CDR3 sequence reads: CATSRDLVRAGGWNQPQHF. The CDR3 coding sequence is TGTGCCACCAGCAGAGATCTTGTGAGGGCAGGGGGCTGGAATCAGCCCCAGCATTTT.

V is TRBV5-1 and J is TRBJ2-4, with D uncertain. From germline, CDR1 is SGHRS and CDR2 YFSETQ. V lost 2 bases and J 0 bases, leaving 9 bases between the germline ends. The CDR3 extends over 15 amino acids. CDR3 coding DNA: TGCGCCAGCAGCTTTTACAGTTTAGCCAAAAACATTCAGTACTTC. It codes for CASSFYSLAKNIQYF.

In this sample, this clone turned up once. The chain links TRBV7-8 to TRBJ2-6, with 7 bases identical to TRBD1. Germline lookup yields CDR1 SGHVS and CDR2 FQNEAQ. This CDR3 region has 18 residues. With 2 bases clipped from V and 1 base from J, the junction kept 8 bases outside the gene matches. This CDR3 reads CASSLRGQDASGANVLTF. The CDR3 DNA follows: TGTGCCAGCAGCTTACGAGGACAGGACGCATCTGGGGCCAACGTCCTGACTTTC.

The chain recombines TRBV3-1 (or the pseudogene TRBV3-2) with TRBJ2-3; no clear D. Between the trimmed V and J ends, which lost 3 bases and 5 bases, there was a span of 18 bases. CDR3 length: 16 residues. Germline V gene sequence: CDR1 LGHDT, CDR2 YNNKEL (reference sequence). The CDR3 spells CASSQAPSPPGDTQYF. CDR3 coding DNA: TGTGCCAGCAGCCAGGCGCCTTCTCCTCCGGGAGATACGCAGTATTTT.

The chain recombines TRBV5-1 with TRBJ2-7; TRBD1 might be the D (6 bases). V was pared by 4 bases and J by 3 bases, with 17 bases between. The CDR3 loop spans 15 amino acids. CDR1 SGHRS and CDR2 YFSETQ come from the germline V gene. The CDR3 here is CASSLGGEGGYEQYF. CDR3 DNA: TGCGCCAGCAGCCTTGGTGGTGAAGGGGGCTACGAGCAGTACTTC.

The J gene is TRBJ2-2, the V gene TRBV5-3, with 8 nucleotides matching TRBD1. TRBV5-3 belongs to the ORF category, with a function that is uncertain. V shed 4 bases and J 4 bases; nucleotides not matched to a gene: 6. This CDR3 has 15 residues. The CDR3 DNA reads TGTGCCAGAAGCCGGGACAGGCAACCCACCGGGGAGCTGTTTTTT. Its translation: CARSRDRQPTGELFF.

The genes are TRBV2 and TRBJ2-5; 11 nucleotides line up with TRBD2. The CDR3 sequence is 15 residues long. Germline values: CDR1 SNHLY, CDR2 FYNNEI. J lost 4 bases, V lost 6 bases, and 7 bases had no gene match. CDR3 DNA sequence: TGTGCCAGCAGATATCTAGCGGGGGGAGGAGAGACCCAGTACTTC. This sequence encodes CASRYLAGGGETQYF.

The rearrangement uses TRBV28 and TRBJ1-5; D might be TRBD1 (6 bases). Per germline, CDR1 MDHEN and CDR2 SYDVKM. This CDR3 has 15 amino acids. V lost 5 bases and J lost 8, with 19 bases in between. The CDR3 loop is CASSQTGQRLKPQHF. In DNA form, the CDR3 reads TGTGCCAGCAGTCAAACAGGGCAACGGCTAAAGCCCCAGCATTTT.

V is TRBV18 and J is TRBJ1-2; 8 nucleotides match TRBD1. The CDR3 contains 14 residues. J lost 1 base, V lost 3 bases, and 1 base had no gene match. CDR1 is KGHSH, CDR2 LQKENI, per germline. CDR3 nucleotides: TGTGCCAGCTCACCGGGACAGGATAACTATGGCTACACCTTC. Translating it yields CASSPGQDNYGYTF. The entire variable domain, with the rest obtained from reference TRBV18 and TRBJ1-2, is as follows: NAGVMQNPRHLVRRRGQEARLRCSPMKGHSHVYWYRQLPEEGLKFMVYLQKENIIDESGMPKERFSAEFPKEGPSILRIQQVVRGDSAAYFCASSPGQDNYGYTFGSGTRLTVV.

The rearrangement uses TRBV6-6 and TRBJ2-4, with TRBD1 identical over 9 bases. This CDR3 spans 14 amino acids. V was pared by 2 bases and J by 9 bases, with 5 bases of the junction left unmatched. CDR1 and CDR2 (germline): MNHNY, SVGAGI (reference sequence). The CDR3: CASSYPGQGSIQYF. CDR3 nucleotide sequence: TGTGCCAGCAGTTACCCGGGACAGGGAAGCATTCAGTACTTC.

V gene TRBV20-1 combines with J gene TRBJ2-1, with D unresolved. CDR3 length equals 11 residues. CDR1 and CDR2 from the germline V gene are DFQATT and SNEGSKA (reference sequence). V lost 5 bases to trimming and J lost 4 bases, with 6 bases between them. The CDR3 spells CSASIYNEQFF. CDR3 DNA sequence: TGCAGTGCTTCCATTTACAATGAGCAGTTCTTC.

This clone has only a few counts. The chain is built from TRBV5-6 and TRBJ2-1; the match to TRBD1 covers 8 bases. Trimming removed 5 bases from V and 9 bases from J; junction bases left unmatched: 10. The V gene's germline CDR1 is SGHDT and CDR2 YYEEEE. The CDR3 has 14 residues. The CDR3 DNA reads as TGTGCCAGCAGGGGACAGGCGACCGGCGGTGAGCAGTTCTTC. It translates to CASRGQATGGEQFF. The whole variable domain, filled in from reference TRBV5-6 and TRBJ2-1, reads DAGVTQSPTHLIKTRGQQVTLRCSPKSGHDTVSWYQQALGQGPQFIFQYYEEEERQRGNFPDRFSGHQFPNYSSELNVNALLLGDSALYLCASRGQATGGEQFFGPGTRLTVL.

The chain couples TRBV7-8 to TRBJ1-5, with TRBD1 identical over 9 bases. Germline loops: CDR1 SGHVS, CDR2 FQNEAQ. V was clipped by 5 bases and J by 3 bases; unmatched bases: 5. The CDR3 loop spans 15 amino acids. The CDR3 sequence is CASSIGQGFNQPQHF. The DNA for the CDR3 is TGTGCCAGCAGCATCGGACAGGGGTTCAATCAGCCCCAGCATTTT.

This rearrangement joins TRBV7-3 to TRBJ2-2; TRBD1 aligns across 7 bases. The V and J ends lost 2 bases and 5 bases, in that order; junction bases with no gene match: 5. Germline loops: CDR1 SGHTA, CDR2 FQGTGA. This CDR3 comprises 15 residues. DNA of the CDR3: TGTGCCAGCAGCTTAGTCAGGGGGAGTACCGGGGAGCTGTTTTTT. Its translation: CASSLVRGSTGELFF.

This clone was counted between two and nine times. The genes are TRBV7-9 and TRBJ2-5, with TRBD2 as a possible D gene (6 bases). V lost 5 bases, J lost 5 bases, and 12 bases lay in between. CDR3 length: 13 amino acids. The germline V gene encodes CDR1 SEHNR and CDR2 FQNEAQ (reference sequence). The CDR3 DNA follows: TGTGCCAGCAGCCGGGGACTTCTGGAGACCCAGTACTTC. Translated, it gives CASSRGLLETQYF.

The chain links TRBV28 to TRBJ1-2, with 11 bases identical to TRBD1. Germline V gene lookup returns CDR1 MDHEN and CDR2 SYDVKM. Trimming cost V 11 bases and J 8 bases; bases outside gene matches: 13. This CDR3 spans 14 amino acids. CDR3: CAGSDAGTGGGYTF. DNA for the CDR3: TGTGCCGGATCGGATGCCGGGACAGGGGGAGGCTACACCTTC.